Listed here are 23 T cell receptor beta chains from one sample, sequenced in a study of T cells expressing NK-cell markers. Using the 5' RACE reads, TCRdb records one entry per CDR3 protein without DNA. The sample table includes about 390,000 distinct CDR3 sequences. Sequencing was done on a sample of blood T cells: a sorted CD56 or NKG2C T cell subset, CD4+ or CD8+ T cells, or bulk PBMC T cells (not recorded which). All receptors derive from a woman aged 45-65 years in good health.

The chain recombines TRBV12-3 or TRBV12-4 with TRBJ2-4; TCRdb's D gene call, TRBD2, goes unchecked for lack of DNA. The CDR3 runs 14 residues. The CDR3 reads CASSSRSAVNIQYF.

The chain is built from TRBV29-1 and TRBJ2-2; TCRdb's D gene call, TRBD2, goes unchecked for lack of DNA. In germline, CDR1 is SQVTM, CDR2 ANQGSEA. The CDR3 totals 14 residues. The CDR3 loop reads CSVGDSGNTGELFF.

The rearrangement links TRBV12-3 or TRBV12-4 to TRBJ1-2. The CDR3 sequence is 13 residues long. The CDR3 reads CASSSDGFTSYTF.

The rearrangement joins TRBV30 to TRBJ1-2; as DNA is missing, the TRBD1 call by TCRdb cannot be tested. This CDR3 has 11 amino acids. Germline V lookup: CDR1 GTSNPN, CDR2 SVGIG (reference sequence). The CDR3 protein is CAWSGGAGYTF.

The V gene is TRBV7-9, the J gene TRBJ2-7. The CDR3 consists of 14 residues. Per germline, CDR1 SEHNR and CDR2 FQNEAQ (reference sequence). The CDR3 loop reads CASSLGGGLPEQYF.

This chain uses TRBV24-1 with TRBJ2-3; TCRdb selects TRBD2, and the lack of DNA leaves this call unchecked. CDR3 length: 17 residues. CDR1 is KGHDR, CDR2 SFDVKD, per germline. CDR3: CATSGYQTSGRSDTQYF.

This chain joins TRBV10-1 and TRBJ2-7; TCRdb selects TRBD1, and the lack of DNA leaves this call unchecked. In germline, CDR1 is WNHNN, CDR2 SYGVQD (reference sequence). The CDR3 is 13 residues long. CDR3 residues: CASSATGSYEQYF.

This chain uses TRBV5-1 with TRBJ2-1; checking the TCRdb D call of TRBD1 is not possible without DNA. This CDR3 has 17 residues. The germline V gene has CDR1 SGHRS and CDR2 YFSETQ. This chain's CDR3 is CASSLRGGSPTYNEQFF.

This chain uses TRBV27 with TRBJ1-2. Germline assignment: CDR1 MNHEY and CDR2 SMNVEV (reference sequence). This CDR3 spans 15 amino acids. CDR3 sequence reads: CASSSSRRTRWGYTF.

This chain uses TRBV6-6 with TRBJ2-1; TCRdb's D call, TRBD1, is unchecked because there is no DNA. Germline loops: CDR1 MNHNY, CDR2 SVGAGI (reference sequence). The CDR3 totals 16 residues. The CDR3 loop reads CASSYGGREPYNEQFF.

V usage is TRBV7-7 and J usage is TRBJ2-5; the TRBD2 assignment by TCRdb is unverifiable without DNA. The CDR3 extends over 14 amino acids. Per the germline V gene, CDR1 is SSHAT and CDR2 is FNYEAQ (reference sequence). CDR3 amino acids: CASSLTGGWETQYF.

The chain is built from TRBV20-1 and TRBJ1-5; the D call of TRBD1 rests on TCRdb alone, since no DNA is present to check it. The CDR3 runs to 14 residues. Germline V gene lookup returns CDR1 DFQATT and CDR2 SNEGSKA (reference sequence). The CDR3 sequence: CSARAGGGNQPQHF.

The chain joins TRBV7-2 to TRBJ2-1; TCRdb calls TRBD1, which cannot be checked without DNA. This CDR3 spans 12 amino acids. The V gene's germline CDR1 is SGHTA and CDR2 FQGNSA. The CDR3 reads CASSRPSGPQFF.

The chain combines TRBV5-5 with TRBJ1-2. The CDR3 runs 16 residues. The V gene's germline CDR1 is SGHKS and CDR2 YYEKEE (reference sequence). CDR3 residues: CASSSPSRSISTGYTF.

The CDR3 is CASSQGYNYGYTF. The V and J genes are TRBV6-5 and TRBJ1-2; the TCRdb call, TRBD1, lacks DNA for checking. The V gene's germline CDR1 is MNHEY and CDR2 SVGAGI. The CDR3 sequence is 13 residues long.

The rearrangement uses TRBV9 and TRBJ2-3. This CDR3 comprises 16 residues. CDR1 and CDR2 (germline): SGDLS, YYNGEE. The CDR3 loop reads CASSVAGFIGADTQYF.

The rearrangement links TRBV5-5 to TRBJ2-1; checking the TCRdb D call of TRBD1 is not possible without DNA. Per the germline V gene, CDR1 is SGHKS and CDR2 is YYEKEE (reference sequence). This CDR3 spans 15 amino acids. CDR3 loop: CASSYTPVTSNEQFF.

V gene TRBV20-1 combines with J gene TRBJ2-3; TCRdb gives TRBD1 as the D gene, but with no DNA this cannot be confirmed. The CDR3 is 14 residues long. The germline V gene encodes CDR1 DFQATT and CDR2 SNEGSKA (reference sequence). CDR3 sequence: CSARVGTGTDTQYF.

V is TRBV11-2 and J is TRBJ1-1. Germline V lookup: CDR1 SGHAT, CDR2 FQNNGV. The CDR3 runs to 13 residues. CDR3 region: CASSRGPNTEAFF.

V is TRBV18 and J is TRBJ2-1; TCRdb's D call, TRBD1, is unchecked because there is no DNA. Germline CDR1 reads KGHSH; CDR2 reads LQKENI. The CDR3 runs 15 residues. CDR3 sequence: CASSPPGGSYNEQFF.

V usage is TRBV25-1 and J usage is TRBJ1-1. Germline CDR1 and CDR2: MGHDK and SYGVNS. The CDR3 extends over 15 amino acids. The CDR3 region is CASSELDTGGTEAFF.

The CDR3 reads CSGQHLNTEAFF. V gene TRBV29-1 combines with J gene TRBJ1-1; absent DNA, TCRdb's TRBD1 call cannot be checked. This CDR3 region has 12 residues. Looked up from germline, CDR1 is SQVTM and CDR2 is ANQGSEA.

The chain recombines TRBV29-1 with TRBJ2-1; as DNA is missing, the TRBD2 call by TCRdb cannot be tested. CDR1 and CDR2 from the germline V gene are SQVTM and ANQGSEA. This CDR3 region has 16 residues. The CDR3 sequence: CSVFPPSGLRGNEQFF.